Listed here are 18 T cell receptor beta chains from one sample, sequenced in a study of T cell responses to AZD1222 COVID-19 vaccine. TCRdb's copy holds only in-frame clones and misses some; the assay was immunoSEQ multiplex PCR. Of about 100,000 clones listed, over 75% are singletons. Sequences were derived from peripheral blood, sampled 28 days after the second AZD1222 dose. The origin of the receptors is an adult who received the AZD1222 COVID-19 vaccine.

CDR3 region: CASSPTGGVEKLFF. CDR3 coding DNA: TGTGCCAGCAGCCCGACAGGGGGCGTTGAAAAACTGTTTTTT. The chain is built from TRBV6-5 and TRBJ1-4, with TRBD1 matching 10 bases. This CDR3 has 14 amino acids. The ends lost 6 bases at V and 7 bases at J; junction bases unmatched: 5. Looked up from germline, CDR1 is MNHEY and CDR2 is SVGAGI.

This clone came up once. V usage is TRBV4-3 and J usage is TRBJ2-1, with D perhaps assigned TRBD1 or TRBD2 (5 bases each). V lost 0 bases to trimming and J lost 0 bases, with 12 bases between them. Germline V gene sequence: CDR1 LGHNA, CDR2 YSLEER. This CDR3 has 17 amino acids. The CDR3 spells CASSQDLGGSSYNEQFF. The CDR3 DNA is TGCGCCAGCAGCCAAGATCTTGGGGGTAGCTCCTACAATGAGCAGTTCTTC.

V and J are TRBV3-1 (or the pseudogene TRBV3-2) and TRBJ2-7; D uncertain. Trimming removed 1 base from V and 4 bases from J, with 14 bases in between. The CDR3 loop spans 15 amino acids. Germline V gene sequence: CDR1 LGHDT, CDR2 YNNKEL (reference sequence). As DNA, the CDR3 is TGTGCCAGCAGCCAAGTGGACGGTGGACCATACGAGCAGTACTTC. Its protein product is CASSQVDGGPYEQYF.

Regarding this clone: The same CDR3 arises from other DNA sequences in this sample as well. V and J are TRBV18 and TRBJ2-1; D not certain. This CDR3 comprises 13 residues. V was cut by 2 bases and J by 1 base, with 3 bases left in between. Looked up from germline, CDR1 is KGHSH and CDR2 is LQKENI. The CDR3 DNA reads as TGTGCCAGCTCACCAAGTTCCTACAATGAGCAGTTCTTC. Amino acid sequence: CASSPSSYNEQFF. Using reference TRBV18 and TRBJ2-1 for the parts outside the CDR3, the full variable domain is NAGVMQNPRHLVRRRGQEARLRCSPMKGHSHVYWYRQLPEEGLKFMVYLQKENIIDESGMPKERFSAEFPKEGPSILRIQQVVRGDSAAYFCASSPSSYNEQFFGPGTRLTVL.

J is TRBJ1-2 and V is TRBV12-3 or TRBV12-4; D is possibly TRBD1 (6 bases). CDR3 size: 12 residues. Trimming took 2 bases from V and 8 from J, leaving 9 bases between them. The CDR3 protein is CASSLPGAGYTF. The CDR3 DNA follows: TGTGCCAGCAGTTTACCGGGGGCGGGCTACACCTTC.

CDR3 in amino acids: CASSDTAGFGYTF. DNA for the CDR3: TGTGCCAGCAGCGACACGGCGGGGTTTGGCTACACCTTC. The chain employs TRBV7-9 and TRBJ1-2; D gene unclear. V lost 5 bases and J 7 bases, leaving 14 bases between the germline ends. Germline assignment: CDR1 SEHNR and CDR2 FQNEAQ (reference sequence). The CDR3 extends over 13 amino acids.

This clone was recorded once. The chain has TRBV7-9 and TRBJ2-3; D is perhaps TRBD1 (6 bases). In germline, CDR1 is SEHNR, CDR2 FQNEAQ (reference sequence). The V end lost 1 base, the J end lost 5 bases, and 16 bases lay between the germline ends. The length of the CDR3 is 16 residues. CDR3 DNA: TGTGCCAGCAGCTTAGGCGGCCCGACAGGTCAAGATACGCAGTATTTT. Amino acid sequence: CASSLGGPTGQDTQYF.

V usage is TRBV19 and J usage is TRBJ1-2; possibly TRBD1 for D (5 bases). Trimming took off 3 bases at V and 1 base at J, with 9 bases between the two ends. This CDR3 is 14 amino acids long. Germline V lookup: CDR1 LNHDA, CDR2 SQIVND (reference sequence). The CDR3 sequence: CASSILGVNYGYTF. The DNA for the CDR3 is TGTGCCAGTAGTATTCTGGGGGTTAACTATGGCTACACCTTC. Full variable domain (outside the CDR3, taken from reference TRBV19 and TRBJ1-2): DGGITQSPKYLFRKEGQNVTLSCEQNLNHDAMYWYRQDPGQGLRLIYYSQIVNDFQKGDIAEGYSVSREKKESFPLTVTSAQKNPTAFYLCASSILGVNYGYTFGSGTRLTVV.

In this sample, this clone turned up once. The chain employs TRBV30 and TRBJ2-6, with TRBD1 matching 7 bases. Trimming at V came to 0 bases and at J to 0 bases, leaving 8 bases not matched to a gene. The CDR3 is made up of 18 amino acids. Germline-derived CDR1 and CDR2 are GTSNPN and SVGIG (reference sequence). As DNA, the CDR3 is TGTGCCTGGAGTGTAAGGGGGCCGCTCAACTCTGGGGCCAACGTCCTGACTTTC. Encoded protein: CAWSVRGPLNSGANVLTF.

This CDR3 reads CASSPGRGGDTDTQYF. DNA of the CDR3: TGTGCCAGCAGCCCCGGGCGGGGGGGGGACACAGATACGCAGTATTTT. This chain joins TRBV7-9 and TRBJ2-3; 9 nucleotides align to TRBD2. Losses at the gene ends were 5 bases for V and 2 bases for J; bases not matched to a gene: 8. The CDR3 is made up of 16 amino acids. Germline lookup yields CDR1 SEHNR and CDR2 FQNEAQ (reference sequence).

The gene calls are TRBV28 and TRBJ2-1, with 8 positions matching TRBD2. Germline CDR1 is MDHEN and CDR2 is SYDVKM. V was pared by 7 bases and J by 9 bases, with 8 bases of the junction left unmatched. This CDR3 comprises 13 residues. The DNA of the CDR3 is TGTGCCAGCATGAGTCGGGAGGGGGTTGAGCAGTTCTTC. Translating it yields CASMSREGVEQFF.

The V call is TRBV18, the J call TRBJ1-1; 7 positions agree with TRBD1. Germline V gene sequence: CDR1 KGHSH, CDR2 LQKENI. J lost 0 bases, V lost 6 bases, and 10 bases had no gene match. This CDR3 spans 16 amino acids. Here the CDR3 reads CASSEQGRDMNTEAFF. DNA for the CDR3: TGTGCCAGCTCTGAACAGGGGAGGGACATGAACACTGAAGCTTTCTTT.

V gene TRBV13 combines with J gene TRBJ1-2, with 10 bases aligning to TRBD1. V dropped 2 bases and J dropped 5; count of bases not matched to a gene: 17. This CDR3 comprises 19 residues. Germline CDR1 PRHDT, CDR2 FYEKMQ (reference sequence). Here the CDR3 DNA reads TGTGCCAGCAGCTTACACTTCCGACAGGGGGCTCGGGCTTTATATGGCTACACCTTC. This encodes CASSLHFRQGARALYGYTF.

The CDR3 reads CASSPGGYEQYF. The CDR3 DNA reads as TGTGCCAGCAGCCCCGGCGGTTACGAGCAGTACTTC. The V gene is TRBV2, the J gene TRBJ2-7; unclear D gene. Deletions cut 6 bases from V and 4 bases from J, with 10 bases between. Per the germline V gene, CDR1 is SNHLY and CDR2 is FYNNEI. CDR3 size: 12 residues.

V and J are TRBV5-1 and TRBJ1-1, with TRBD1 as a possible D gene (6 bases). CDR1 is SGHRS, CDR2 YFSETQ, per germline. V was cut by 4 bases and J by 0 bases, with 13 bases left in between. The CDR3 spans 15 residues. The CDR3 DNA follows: TGCGCCAGCAGCCCTAACAGGGAACTGAACACTGAAGCTTTCTTT. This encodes CASSPNRELNTEAFF.

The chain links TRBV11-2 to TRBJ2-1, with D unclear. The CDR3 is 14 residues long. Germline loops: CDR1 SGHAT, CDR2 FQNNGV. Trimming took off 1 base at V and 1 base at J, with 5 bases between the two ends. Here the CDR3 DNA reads TGTGCCAGCAGCTTAGGTCCTTCCTACAATGAGCAGTTCTTC. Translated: CASSLGPSYNEQFF.

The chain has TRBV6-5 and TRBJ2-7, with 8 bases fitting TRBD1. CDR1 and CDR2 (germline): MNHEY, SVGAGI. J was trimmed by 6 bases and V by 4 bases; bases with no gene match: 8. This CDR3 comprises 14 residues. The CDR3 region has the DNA TGTGCCAGCAGTTCATCGGACAGGGTCGGCGAGCAGTACTTC. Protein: CASSSSDRVGEQYF.

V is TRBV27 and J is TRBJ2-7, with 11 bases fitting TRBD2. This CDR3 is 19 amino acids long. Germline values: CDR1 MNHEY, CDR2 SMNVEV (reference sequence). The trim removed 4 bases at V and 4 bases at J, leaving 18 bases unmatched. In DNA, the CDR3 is TGTGCCAGCAGTTCAGACAGGGAGGTAGCGGGAGGGACGTGGTACGAGCAGTACTTC. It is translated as CASSSDREVAGGTWYEQYF.